This passage covers 23 T cell receptor beta chains from one sample sequenced in a study of blood T cell repertoires in COVID-19. Assay: immunoSEQ multiplex PCR; the TCRdb copy retains only in-frame clones and omits some. The table has some 90,000 clones, 80% seen once. The material sequenced was peripheral blood. These receptors were collected from a woman aged 70-85 years with acute or convalescent COVID-19.

This clone has only one observation. The chain couples TRBV6-1 to TRBJ1-1; D perhaps matches TRBD1 (5 bases). Trimming left V 4 bases short and J 0 bases short, with 15 bases between. Germline V gives CDR1 MNHNS, CDR2 SASEGT. The length of the CDR3 is 16 residues. The CDR3 DNA reads TGTGCCAGCAGTGTTGGGCAGGGTGGGGTGAACACTGAAGCTTTCTTT. Its translation: CASSVGQGGVNTEAFF.

This chain uses TRBV9 with TRBJ1-6, with D possibly TRBD1 on 6 matching bases. CDR1 SGDLS and CDR2 YYNGEE come from the germline V gene. With 0 bases removed from V and 5 bases from J, the gap between germline ends came to 6 bases. The CDR3 totals 14 residues. The CDR3 region is CASSVGQDNSPLHF. In nucleotides, the CDR3 is TGTGCCAGCAGCGTAGGACAGGATAATTCACCCCTCCACTTT.

V and J are TRBV5-1 and TRBJ1-1; D may be TRBD1 (6 bases). V was trimmed by 3 bases and J by 2 bases, leaving 20 bases between them. Germline lookup yields CDR1 SGHRS and CDR2 YFSETQ. The CDR3 length is 17 residues. The CDR3 coding sequence is TGCGCCAGCAGCTCCCTCTCCTCGGGGGGCCCCAACACTGAAGCTTTCTTT. Amino acids: CASSSLSSGGPNTEAFF.

The chain carries TRBV2 and TRBJ2-1, with 7 bases identical to TRBD1. Per the germline V gene, CDR1 is SNHLY and CDR2 is FYNNEI. The CDR3 loop spans 14 amino acids. V lost 8 bases, J lost 4 bases, and 8 bases stayed unmatched. Written as DNA, the CDR3 is TGTGCCAGCCTGATTGGGACAGCATACAATGAGCAGTTCTTC. It codes for CASLIGTAYNEQFF.

This clone was seen once. The genes are TRBV2 and TRBJ2-6, with D hard to call. Germline loops: CDR1 SNHLY, CDR2 FYNNEI. The V end lost 7 bases, the J end lost 1 base, and 8 bases lay between the germline ends. This CDR3 comprises 14 residues. The CDR3 sequence: CASMSRSGANVLTF. DNA of the CDR3: TGTGCCAGCATGAGCCGGTCTGGGGCCAACGTCCTGACTTTC.

The V and J genes are TRBV4-2 and TRBJ1-5; D is unclear. The CDR3 spans 13 residues. CDR1 LGHNA and CDR2 YNFKEQ come from the germline V gene. V was cut by 0 bases and J by 11 bases, with 11 bases left in between. CDR3 sequence: CASSQDRQSAQHF. In DNA, the CDR3 is TGTGCCAGCAGCCAAGACAGGCAATCAGCCCAGCATTTT.

V and J are TRBV28 and TRBJ1-6, with TRBD1 identical over 8 bases. This CDR3 comprises 16 residues. In germline, CDR1 is MDHEN, CDR2 SYDVKM. V shed 4 bases and J 5 bases; nucleotides not matched to a gene: 7. The CDR3 sequence: CASSSYGQGHNSPLHF. CDR3 bases: TGTGCCAGCAGTTCCTATGGACAGGGACATAATTCACCCCTCCACTTT.

This clone was seen just once. The chain links TRBV5-1 to TRBJ1-3, with 7 bases fitting TRBD1. This CDR3 is built from 17 residues. Germline-derived CDR1 and CDR2 are SGHRS and YFSETQ. V shed 5 bases and J 0 bases; nucleotides not matched to a gene: 11. In DNA, the CDR3 is TGCGCCAGCAGTCTCGCCCAGGGGGGTAGCTCTGGAAACACCATATATTTT. This codes for CASSLAQGGSSGNTIYF.

V is TRBV27 and J is TRBJ1-5; TRBD1 matches at 9 bases. The germline gives CDR1 MNHEY, CDR2 SMNVEV (reference sequence). The CDR3 totals 15 residues. The trim removed 6 bases at V and 1 base at J, leaving 4 bases unmatched. The CDR3 reads CASRLGQGSNQPQHF. The CDR3 region has the DNA TGTGCCAGCAGACTCGGACAGGGGAGCAATCAGCCCCAGCATTTT.

This sequence joins TRBV7-2 and TRBJ1-2, with 9 positions matching TRBD1. This CDR3 region has 14 residues. The germline V gene has CDR1 SGHTA and CDR2 FQGNSA. V lost 1 base to trimming and J lost 8 bases; unmatched junction nucleotides: 5. Written as DNA, the CDR3 is TGTGCCAGCAGCTTAGGCAACAGGGGGCAAGGCTACACCTTC. Residues: CASSLGNRGQGYTF.

This clone was counted a few times. Other DNA sequences within the sample encode an identical CDR3. The chain links TRBV2 to TRBJ1-1; D uncertain. Deletions cut 3 bases from V and 1 base from J, with 6 bases between. The CDR3 is made up of 13 amino acids. From germline, CDR1 is SNHLY and CDR2 FYNNEI. In nucleotides, the CDR3 is TGTGCCAGCAGTGAGCTGAGGAACACTGAAGCTTTCTTT. This sequence encodes CASSELRNTEAFF.

This clone was seen only once. CDR3 protein: CSARRDYGYTF. CDR3 DNA sequence: TGCAGTGCTAGGCGGGATTATGGCTACACCTTC. The V call is TRBV20-1, the J call TRBJ1-2; D gene unclear. Germline CDR1 reads DFQATT; CDR2 reads SNEGSKA (reference sequence). The CDR3 length is 11 residues. Trimming stripped 3 bases from V and 5 bases from J, with 7 bases between.

In its sample, this clone was seen a few times. The chain joins TRBV2 to TRBJ2-1; D call uncertain. Deletions cut 4 bases from V and 6 bases from J, with 7 bases between. Germline CDR1 SNHLY, CDR2 FYNNEI. The CDR3 is 12 amino acids. This CDR3 is CASSAWSNEQFF. CDR3 nucleotide sequence: TGTGCCAGCAGTGCGTGGAGCAATGAGCAGTTCTTC.

The chain couples TRBV5-6 to TRBJ2-7, with no clear D. The CDR3 runs 13 residues. V shed 1 base and J shed 1 base, with 6 bases lying between them. The germline CDR1 and CDR2 sequences are SGHDT and YYEEEE. The CDR3 region has the DNA TGTGCCAGCAGCTTGCCACAGTCCTACGAGCAGTACTTC. It codes for CASSLPQSYEQYF.

The rearrangement links TRBV28 to TRBJ2-7; 9 bases are shared with TRBD2. With 6 bases clipped from V and 4 bases from J, the junction kept 16 bases outside the gene matches. Germline-derived CDR1 and CDR2 are MDHEN and SYDVKM. The CDR3 runs 17 residues. For the CDR3, the DNA is TGTGCCAGCAGCCCTTGGGCCTCCCTAGCGGGAAGGTACGAGCAGTACTTC. It yields the protein CASSPWASLAGRYEQYF.

V usage is TRBV4-2 and J usage is TRBJ1-2; 9 bases are a match to TRBD1. The CDR3 has 15 amino acids. Germline CDR1 reads LGHNA; CDR2 reads YNFKEQ. V was pared by 0 bases and J by 6 bases, with 5 bases of the junction left unmatched. The CDR3, as DNA: TGTGCCAGCAGCCAAGAAACAGGGGGCGCCGATGGCTACACCTTC. It translates to CASSQETGGADGYTF.

V and J are TRBV6-5 and TRBJ1-1; a possible D gene is TRBD1 (5 bases). V was trimmed by 6 bases and J by 8 bases, leaving 13 bases between them. The CDR3 has 12 amino acids. The germline V gene encodes CDR1 MNHEY and CDR2 SVGAGI. The CDR3 bases are TGTGCCAGCAGGCATCCCGGGGGGGAAGCTTTCTTT. It yields the protein CASRHPGGEAFF.

The chain is built from TRBV6-6 and TRBJ1-5, with 8 bases matching TRBD1. V shed 6 bases, J shed 7 bases, and the junction held 14 bases outside the gene matches. Germline loops: CDR1 MNHNY, CDR2 SVGAGI (reference sequence). The CDR3 is made up of 16 amino acids. CDR3 bases: TGTGCCAGCAGGCCTACGACAGGGGCCCTGGGGCAGCCCCAGCATTTT. Its translation is CASRPTTGALGQPQHF.

The CDR3 sequence: CASSPRESWGYGYTF. DNA for the CDR3: TGTGCCAGCAGCCCCCGGGAGAGCTGGGGCTATGGCTACACCTTC. The rearrangement links TRBV9 to TRBJ1-2, with D uncertain. This CDR3 contains 15 residues. V shed 4 bases and J shed 4 bases, with 17 bases lying between them. The germline gives CDR1 SGDLS, CDR2 YYNGEE.

The V call is TRBV9, the J call TRBJ1-1; no clear D gene. Germline V gene lookup returns CDR1 SGDLS and CDR2 YYNGEE. V was cut by 3 bases and J by 1 base, with 7 bases left in between. The CDR3 has 13 amino acids. CDR3 region: CASSALWNTEAFF. The CDR3 coding sequence is TGTGCCAGCAGCGCCCTCTGGAACACTGAAGCTTTCTTT.

This chain links TRBV2 with TRBJ2-7, with D possibly TRBD1 on 6 matching bases. Looked up from germline, CDR1 is SNHLY and CDR2 is FYNNEI. CDR3 length equals 14 residues. Between the trimmed V and J ends, which lost 4 bases and 0 bases, there was a span of 10 bases. This chain's CDR3 is CASSADRNSYEQYF. The CDR3 DNA reads TGTGCCAGCAGTGCCGACAGGAACTCCTACGAGCAGTACTTC.

This clone appeared a few times. This chain links TRBV5-4 with TRBJ1-2; 7 bases are shared with TRBD1. Germline V lookup: CDR1 SGHNT, CDR2 YYREEE (reference sequence). V gave up 1 base and J gave up 7 bases; unmatched junction bases: 4. The CDR3 runs 13 residues. The DNA for the CDR3 is TGTGCCAGCAGCTTGTCGACAGGGAGTGGCTACACCTTC. This gives the protein CASSLSTGSGYTF.

In its sample, this clone was seen once. The genes are TRBV28 and TRBJ2-3, with 7 bases lining up with TRBD2. This CDR3 is 13 amino acids long. The germline V gene has CDR1 MDHEN and CDR2 SYDVKM. Germline trimming cut 4 bases from V and 5 bases from J; bases unmatched to any gene: 3. CDR3 coding DNA: TGTGCCAGCAGTTCGGGAGGATTAGATACGCAGTATTTT. Translating gives CASSSGGLDTQYF. The variable domain in full, completed from reference TRBV28 and TRBJ2-3, reads DVKVTQSSRYLVKRTGEKVFLECVQDMDHENMFWYRQDPGLGLRLIYFSYDVKMKEKGDIPEGYSVSREKKERFSLILESASTNQTSMYLCASSSGGLDTQYFGPGTRLTVL.